This TCR beta chain came from a study of chemoradiotherapy in HPV16-positive cancers (dated by TCRdb to between 2021 and 2023). Turning to the overall study: Using functional T-cell assays on cells from a couple of HPV16-positive patients, the researchers defined candidate HPV-specific T-cell clones and common TCR motifs. The study set out to ask whether T-cell immunity against the HPV oncoproteins E6 and E7 changes over the course of chemoradiotherapy and whether that immunity affects survival. The candidate HPV-specific TCRs and motifs were subsequently tracked in TCR repertoires obtained from roughly 85 patients with HPV-related cancers.

Repertoires were sampled repeatedly over the course of chemoradiotherapy, so clonal expansion could be followed in the tumor microenvironment. To prepare the library, the immunoSEQ multiplex PCR assay was applied. TCRdb took over this immuneACCESS table, retaining in-frame rearrangements with V and J assigned. Such tables are incomplete; in checked studies, under half of the missing clones stem from an unresolved V gene, and the remainder is unexplained. In this sample the table shows several thousand clones, 90% to 95% of which occur a single time. 3.5% to 5% of the sample is held by the ten biggest clonotypes. In regard to this clone: Its specific antigen is unknown. No per-base quality is available; no much larger clone lies one base away.

General study outcomes and caveats: In HPV16-positive patients, expansion of HPV-responsive T cells during chemoradiotherapy was associated with improved recurrence-free survival. Expansion of candidate HPV-specific clones and E7-related TCR motifs was observed in the tumor microenvironment during treatment, whereas no such expansion was observed for non-HPV-specific T cells. The survival association was reported for HPV16-positive patients, and the functional definition of HPV-specific T cells was derived from only a couple of HPV16-positive patients.

As encoded in the germline V gene, CDR1 is SGHDN while CDR2 is FVKESK. From cysteine to phenylalanine, the CDR3 is 15 amino acids long. Only the CDR3 DNA stays, 45 bases, in frame from base 1. Trimming takes 5 bases off V and 5 bases off J; junction bases not matched to a gene: 11. Recombination linked TRBV14 to TRBJ2-5; 7 central bases correspond to TRBD1. This clonotype was obtained from a human donor with HPV-associated anogenital cancer. This material was collected from a patient who underwent chemoradiotherapy. The CDR3 sequence is CASSKGDSFYETQYF. The DNA sequence is as follows: TGTGCCAGCAGCAAAGGGGACAGCTTCTACGAGACCCAGTACTTC.